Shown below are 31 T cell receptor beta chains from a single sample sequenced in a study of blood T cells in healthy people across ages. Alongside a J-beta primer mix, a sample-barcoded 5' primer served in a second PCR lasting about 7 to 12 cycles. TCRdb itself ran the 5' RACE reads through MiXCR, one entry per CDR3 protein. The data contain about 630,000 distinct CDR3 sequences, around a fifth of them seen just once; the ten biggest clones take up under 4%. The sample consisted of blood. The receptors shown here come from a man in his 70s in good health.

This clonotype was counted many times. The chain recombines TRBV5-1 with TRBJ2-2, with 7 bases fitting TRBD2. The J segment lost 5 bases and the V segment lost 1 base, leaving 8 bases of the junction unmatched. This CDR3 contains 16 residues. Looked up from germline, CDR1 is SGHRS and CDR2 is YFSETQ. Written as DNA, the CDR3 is TGCGCCAGCAGCTTGACCAGCGGGGATCGGACCGGGGAGCTGTTTTTT. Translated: CASSLTSGDRTGELFF.

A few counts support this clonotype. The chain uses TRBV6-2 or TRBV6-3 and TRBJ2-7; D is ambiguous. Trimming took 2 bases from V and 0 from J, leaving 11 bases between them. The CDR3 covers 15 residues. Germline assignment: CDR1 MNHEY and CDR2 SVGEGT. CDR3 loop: CASSYSQKSSYEQYF. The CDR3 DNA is TGTGCCAGCAGTTACAGTCAGAAGAGCTCCTACGAGCAGTACTTC.

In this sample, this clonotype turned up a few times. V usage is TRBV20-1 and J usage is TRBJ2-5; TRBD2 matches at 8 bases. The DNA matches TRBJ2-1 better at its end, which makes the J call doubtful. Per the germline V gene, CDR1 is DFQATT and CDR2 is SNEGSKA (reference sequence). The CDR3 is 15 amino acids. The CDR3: CSANLARTSHNEQFF. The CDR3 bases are TGCAGTGCGAACCTAGCCCGGACTAGCCACAATGAGCAGTTCTTC.

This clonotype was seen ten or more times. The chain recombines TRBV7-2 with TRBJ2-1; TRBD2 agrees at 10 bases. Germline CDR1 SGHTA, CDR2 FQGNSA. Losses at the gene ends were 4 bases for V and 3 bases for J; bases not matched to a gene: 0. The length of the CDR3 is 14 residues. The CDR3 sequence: CASSSSGGYNEQFF. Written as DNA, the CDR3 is TGTGCCAGCAGCTCTAGCGGGGGCTACAATGAGCAGTTCTTC.

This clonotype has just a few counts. For the CDR3, the DNA is TGTGCCAGCAGCCAAGATTCAGGGGGTGAGAACTATGGCTACACCTTC. This gives the protein CASSQDSGGENYGYTF. The chain links TRBV3-1 to TRBJ1-2; 7 bases align to TRBD1. This CDR3 spans 16 amino acids. The germline gives CDR1 LGHDT, CDR2 YNNKEL (reference sequence). Losses at the gene ends were 0 bases for V and 2 bases for J; bases not matched to a gene: 6.

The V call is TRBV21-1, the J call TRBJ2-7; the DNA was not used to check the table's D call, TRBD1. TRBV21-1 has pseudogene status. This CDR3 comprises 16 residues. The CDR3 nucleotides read TGTGCCAGCAGCAAATGGACTCGGGACAGCTCCTACGAGCAGTACTTC. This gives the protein CASSKWTRDSSYEQYF.

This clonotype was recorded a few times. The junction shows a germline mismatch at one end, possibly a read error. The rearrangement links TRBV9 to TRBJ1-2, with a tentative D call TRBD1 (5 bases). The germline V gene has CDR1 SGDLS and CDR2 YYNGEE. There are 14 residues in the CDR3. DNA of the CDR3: TGTGCCAGCACCGTAGGGTGGGGGAACTATGGCTACACCTTC. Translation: CASTVGWGNYGYTF. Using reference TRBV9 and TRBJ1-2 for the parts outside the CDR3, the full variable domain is DSGVTQTPKHLITATGQRVTLRCSPRSGDLSVYWYQQSLDQGLQFLIQYYNGEERAKGNILERFSAQQFPDLHSELNLSSLELGDSALYFCASTVGWGNYGYTFGSGTRLTVV.

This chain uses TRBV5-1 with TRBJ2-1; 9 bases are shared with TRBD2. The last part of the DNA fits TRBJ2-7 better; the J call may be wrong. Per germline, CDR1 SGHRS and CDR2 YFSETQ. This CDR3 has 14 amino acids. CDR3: CASSLEELAGEQYF. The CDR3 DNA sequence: TGCGCCAGCAGCTTGGAAGAACTAGCGGGCGAGCAGTACTTC.

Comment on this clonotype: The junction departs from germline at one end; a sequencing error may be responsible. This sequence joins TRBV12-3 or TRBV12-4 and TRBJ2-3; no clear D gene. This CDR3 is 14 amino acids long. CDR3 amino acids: CASSFVGPADAQYF. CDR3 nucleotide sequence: TGTGCCAGCAGTTTTGTAGGGCCCGCAGATGCGCAGTATTTT.

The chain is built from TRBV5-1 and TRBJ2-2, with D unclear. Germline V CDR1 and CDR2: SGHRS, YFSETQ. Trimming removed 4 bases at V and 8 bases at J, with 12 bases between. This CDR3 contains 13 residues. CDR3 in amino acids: CASSHRTTGELFF. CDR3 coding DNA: TGCGCCAGCAGCCACCGGACGACGGGGGAGCTGTTTTTT.

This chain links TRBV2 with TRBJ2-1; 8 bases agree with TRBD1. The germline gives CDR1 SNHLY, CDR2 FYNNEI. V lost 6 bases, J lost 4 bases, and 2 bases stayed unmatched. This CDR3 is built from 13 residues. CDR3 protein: CASRQGVYNEQFF. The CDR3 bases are TGTGCCAGCAGACAGGGGGTTTACAATGAGCAGTTCTTC.

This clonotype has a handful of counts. DNA for the CDR3: TGTGCCAGCAGTGAATTTAACACCCGCTCCTACAATGAGCAGTTCTTC. Protein sequence: CASSEFNTRSYNEQFF. The gene calls are TRBV6-1 and TRBJ2-1; D gene ambiguous. Per the germline V gene, CDR1 is MNHNS and CDR2 is SASEGT. V gave up 2 bases and J gave up 0 bases, with 11 bases separating them. The CDR3 spans 16 residues.

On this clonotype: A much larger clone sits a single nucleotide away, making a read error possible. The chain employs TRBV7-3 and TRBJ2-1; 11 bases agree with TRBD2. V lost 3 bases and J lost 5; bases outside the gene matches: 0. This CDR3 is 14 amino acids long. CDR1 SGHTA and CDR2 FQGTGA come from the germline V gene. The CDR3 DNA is TGTGCCAGCAGCTTTAGCGGGAGGGACAATGAGCAGTTCTTC. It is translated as CASSFSGRDNEQFF.

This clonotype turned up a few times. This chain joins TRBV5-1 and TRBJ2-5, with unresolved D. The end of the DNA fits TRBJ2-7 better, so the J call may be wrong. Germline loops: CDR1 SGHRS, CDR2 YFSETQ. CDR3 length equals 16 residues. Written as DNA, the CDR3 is TGCGCCAGCAGCCTGTCTCCAAATATTCAGGTCTACGAGCAGTACTTC. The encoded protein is CASSLSPNIQVYEQYF.

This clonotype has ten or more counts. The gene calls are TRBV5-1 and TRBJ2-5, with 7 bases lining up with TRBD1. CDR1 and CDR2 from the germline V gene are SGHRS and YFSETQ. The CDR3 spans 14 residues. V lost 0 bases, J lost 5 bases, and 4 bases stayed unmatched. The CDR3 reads CASSLVTGEETQYF. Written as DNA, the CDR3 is TGCGCCAGCAGCTTGGTCACAGGGGAGGAGACCCAGTACTTC.

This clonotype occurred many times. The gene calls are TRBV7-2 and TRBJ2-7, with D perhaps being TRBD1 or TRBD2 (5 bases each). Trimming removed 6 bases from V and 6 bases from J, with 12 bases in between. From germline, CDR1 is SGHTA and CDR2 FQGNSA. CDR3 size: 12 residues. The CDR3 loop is CASSLTGGEQYF. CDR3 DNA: TGTGCCAGCAGTTTAACTGGGGGCGAGCAGTACTTC.

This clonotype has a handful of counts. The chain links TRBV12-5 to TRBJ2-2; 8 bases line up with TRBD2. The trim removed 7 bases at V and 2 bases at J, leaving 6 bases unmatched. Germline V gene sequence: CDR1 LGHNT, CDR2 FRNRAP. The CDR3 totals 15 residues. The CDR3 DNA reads TGTGCTAGTGAACCCAGCGGGAGAAACACCGGGGAGCTGTTTTTT. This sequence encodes CASEPSGRNTGELFF.

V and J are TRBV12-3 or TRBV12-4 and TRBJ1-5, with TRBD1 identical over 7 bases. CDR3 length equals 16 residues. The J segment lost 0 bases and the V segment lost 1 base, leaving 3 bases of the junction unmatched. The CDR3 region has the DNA TGTGCCAGCAGTTTAGAAGGGACAGTTAGCAATCAGCCCCAGCATTTT. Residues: CASSLEGTVSNQPQHF.

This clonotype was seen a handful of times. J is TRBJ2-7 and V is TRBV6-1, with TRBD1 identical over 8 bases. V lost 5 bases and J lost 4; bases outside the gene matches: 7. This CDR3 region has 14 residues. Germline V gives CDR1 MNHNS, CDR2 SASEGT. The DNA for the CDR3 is TGTGCCAGCAGTTCAGGGGGCGCAACTTACGAGCAGTACTTC. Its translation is CASSSGGATYEQYF.

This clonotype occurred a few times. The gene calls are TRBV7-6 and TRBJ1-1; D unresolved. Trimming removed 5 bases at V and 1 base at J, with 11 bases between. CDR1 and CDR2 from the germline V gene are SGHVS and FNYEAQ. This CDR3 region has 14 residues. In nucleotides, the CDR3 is TGTGCCAGCAGCCCTGTAGGAGGGAACACTGAAGCTTTCTTT. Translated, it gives CASSPVGGNTEAFF. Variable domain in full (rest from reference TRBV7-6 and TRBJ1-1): GAGVSQSPRYKVTKRGQDVALRCDPISGHVSLYWYRQALGQGPEFLTYFNYEAQQDKSGLPNDRFSAERPEGSISTLTIQRTEQRDSAMYRCASSPVGGNTEAFFGQGTRLTVV.

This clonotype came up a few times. CDR3 region: CASSLEPSGFSTDTQYF. CDR3 bases: TGTGCCAGCAGCTTGGAACCTAGCGGGTTTAGCACAGATACGCAGTATTTT. The genes are TRBV5-5 and TRBJ2-3, with 8 bases lining up with TRBD2. Losses at the gene ends were 0 bases for V and 0 bases for J; bases not matched to a gene: 6. CDR3 size: 17 residues. Germline V gives CDR1 SGHKS, CDR2 YYEKEE (reference sequence). Complete variable domain (other parts from reference TRBV5-5 and TRBJ2-3): DAGVTQSPTHLIKTRGQQVTLRCSPISGHKSVSWYQQVLGQGPQFIFQYYEKEERGRGNFPDRFSARQFPNYSSELNVNALLLGDSALYLCASSLEPSGFSTDTQYFGPGTRLTVL.

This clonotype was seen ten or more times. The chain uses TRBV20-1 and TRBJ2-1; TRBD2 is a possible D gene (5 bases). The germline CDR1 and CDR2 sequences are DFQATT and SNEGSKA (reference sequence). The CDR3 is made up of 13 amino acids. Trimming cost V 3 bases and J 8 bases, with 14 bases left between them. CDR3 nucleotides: TGCAGTGCTAGGACCTCCCCCGGGGATGAGCAGTTCTTC. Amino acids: CSARTSPGDEQFF.

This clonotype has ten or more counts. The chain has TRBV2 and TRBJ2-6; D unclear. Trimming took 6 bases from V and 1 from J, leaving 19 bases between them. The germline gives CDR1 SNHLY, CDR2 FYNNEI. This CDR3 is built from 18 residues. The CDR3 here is CASRSSPSPRSGANVLTF. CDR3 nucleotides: TGTGCCAGCAGGTCCTCCCCGTCGCCCAGGTCTGGGGCCAACGTCCTGACTTTC.

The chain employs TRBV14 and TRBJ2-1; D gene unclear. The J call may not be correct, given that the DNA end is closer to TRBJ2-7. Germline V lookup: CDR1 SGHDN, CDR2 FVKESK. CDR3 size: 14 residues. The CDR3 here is CASSQVSSSYEQYF. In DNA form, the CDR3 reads TGTGCCAGCAGCCAGGTCAGTTCCTCCTACGAGCAGTACTTC.

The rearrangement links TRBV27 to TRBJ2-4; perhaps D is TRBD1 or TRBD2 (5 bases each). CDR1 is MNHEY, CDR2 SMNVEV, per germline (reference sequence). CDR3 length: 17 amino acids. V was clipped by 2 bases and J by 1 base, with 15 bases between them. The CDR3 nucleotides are TGTGCCAGCAGTTTAACCGGAACCGGGACGGCCAAAAACATTCAGTACTTC. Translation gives CASSLTGTGTAKNIQYF.

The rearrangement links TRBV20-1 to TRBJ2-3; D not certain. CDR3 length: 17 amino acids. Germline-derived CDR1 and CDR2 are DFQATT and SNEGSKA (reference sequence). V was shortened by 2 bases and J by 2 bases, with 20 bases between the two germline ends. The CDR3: CSARPPAAESYTDTQYF. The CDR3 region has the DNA TGCAGTGCTAGACCCCCTGCGGCGGAGTCGTACACAGATACGCAGTATTTT.

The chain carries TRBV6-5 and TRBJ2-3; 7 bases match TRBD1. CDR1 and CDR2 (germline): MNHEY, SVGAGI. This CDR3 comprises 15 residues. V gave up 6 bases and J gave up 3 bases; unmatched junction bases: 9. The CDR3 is CASRLTGVRTDTQYF. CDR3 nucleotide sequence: TGTGCCAGCAGACTAACAGGGGTGAGGACAGATACGCAGTATTTT.

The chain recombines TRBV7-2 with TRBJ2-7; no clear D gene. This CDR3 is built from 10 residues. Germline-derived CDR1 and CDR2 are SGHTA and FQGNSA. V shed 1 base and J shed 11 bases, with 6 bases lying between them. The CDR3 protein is CASSLGRKYF. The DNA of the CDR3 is TGTGCCAGCAGCTTAGGACGAAAGTACTTC.

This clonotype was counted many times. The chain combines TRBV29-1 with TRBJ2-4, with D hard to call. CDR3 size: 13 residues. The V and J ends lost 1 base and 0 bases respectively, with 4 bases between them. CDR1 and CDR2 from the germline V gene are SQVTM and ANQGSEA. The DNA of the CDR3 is TGCAGCGTTGAAGCCCTAGCCAAAAACATTCAGTACTTC. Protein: CSVEALAKNIQYF.

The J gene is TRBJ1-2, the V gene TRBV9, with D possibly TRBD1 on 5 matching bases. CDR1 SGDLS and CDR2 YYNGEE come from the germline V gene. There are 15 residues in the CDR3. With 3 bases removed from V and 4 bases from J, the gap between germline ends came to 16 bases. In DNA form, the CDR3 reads TGTGCCAGCAGCGGAAACCAGGGCGAGAGCTATGGCTACACCTTC. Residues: CASSGNQGESYGYTF.

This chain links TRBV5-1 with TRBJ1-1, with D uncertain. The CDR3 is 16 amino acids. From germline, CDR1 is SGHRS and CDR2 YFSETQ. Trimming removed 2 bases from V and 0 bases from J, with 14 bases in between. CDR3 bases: TGCGCCAGCAGCTTTTCCGCGACACCTATGAACACTGAAGCTTTCTTT. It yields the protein CASSFSATPMNTEAFF.